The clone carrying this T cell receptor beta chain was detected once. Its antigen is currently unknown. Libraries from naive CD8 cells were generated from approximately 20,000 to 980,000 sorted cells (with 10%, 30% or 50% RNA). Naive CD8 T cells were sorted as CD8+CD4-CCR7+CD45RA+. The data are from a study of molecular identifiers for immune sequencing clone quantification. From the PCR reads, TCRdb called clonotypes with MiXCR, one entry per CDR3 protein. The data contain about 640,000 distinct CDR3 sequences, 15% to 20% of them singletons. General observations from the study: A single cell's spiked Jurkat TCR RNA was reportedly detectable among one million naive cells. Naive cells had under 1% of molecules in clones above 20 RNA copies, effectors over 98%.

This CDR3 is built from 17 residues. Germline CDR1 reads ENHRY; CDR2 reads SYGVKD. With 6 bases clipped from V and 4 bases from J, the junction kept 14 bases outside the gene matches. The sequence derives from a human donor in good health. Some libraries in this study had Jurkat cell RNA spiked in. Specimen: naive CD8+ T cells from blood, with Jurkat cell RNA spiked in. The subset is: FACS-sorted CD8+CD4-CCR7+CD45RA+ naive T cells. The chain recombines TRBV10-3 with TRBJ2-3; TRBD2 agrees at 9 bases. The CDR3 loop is CAIRETETGTSSDTQYF. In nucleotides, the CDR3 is TGTGCCATCAGAGAGACAGAAACAGGGACTAGCTCAGATACGCAGTATTTT.